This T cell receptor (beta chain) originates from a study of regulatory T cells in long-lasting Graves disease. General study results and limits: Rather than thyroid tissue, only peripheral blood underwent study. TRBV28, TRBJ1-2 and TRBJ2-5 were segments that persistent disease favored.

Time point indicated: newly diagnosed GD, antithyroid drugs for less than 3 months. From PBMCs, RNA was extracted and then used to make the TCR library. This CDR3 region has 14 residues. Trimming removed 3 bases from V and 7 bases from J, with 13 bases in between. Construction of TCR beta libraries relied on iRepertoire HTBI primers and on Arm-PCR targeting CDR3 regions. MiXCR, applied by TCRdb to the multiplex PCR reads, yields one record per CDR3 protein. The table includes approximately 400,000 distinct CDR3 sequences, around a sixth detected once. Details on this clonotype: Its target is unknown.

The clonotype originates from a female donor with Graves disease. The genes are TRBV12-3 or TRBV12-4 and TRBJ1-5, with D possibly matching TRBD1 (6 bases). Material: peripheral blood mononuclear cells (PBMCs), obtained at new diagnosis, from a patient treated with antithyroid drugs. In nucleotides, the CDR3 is TGTGCCAGCAGTTTGGCTCAGGGGCGGCAGCCCCAGCATTTT. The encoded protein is CASSLAQGRQPQHF.